This T cell receptor beta chain was sequenced for a study of CD8 T cells in Susac syndrome. RNA, at about 0.45 to 1 ug, was reverse transcribed with random hexamers. TCRdb reanalysed the immunoSEQ multiplex PCR reads using MiXCR and keeps one entry per CDR3 protein. The sample holds about 120,000 distinct CDR3 sequences; approximately 96% are singletons and the top ten take less than 0.15%. CDR1 and CDR2 from the germline V gene are SNHLY and FYNNEI. Trimming left V 0 bases short and J 5 bases short, with 7 bases between. The CDR3 consists of 13 residues. CD8+ and CD4+ blood T cells underwent TCR beta sequencing. In its sample, this clonotype was seen once. What it binds is not known. General study findings and limits: Clonal expansion was absent from the CD4+ T cell repertoires in Susac syndrome.

Sequenced input: CD4+ T cells from PBMCs. This chain connects TRBV2 to TRBJ1-2; D unclear. This TCR derives from a human donor with Susac syndrome. The CDR3 spells CASSEALGYGYTF. In DNA, the CDR3 is TGTGCCAGCAGTGAAGCGCTTGGGTATGGCTACACCTTC.